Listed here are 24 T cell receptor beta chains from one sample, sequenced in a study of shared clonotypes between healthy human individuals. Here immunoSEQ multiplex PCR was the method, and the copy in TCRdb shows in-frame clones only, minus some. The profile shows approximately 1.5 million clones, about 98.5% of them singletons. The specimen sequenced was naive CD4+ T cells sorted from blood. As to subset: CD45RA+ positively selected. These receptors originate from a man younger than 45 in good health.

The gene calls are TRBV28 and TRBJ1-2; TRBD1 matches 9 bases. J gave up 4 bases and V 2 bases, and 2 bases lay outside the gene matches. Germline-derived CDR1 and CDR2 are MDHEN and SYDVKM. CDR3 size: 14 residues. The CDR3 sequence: CASSLGTGSYGYTF. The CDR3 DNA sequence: TGTGCCAGCAGTTTAGGGACAGGGTCCTATGGCTACACCTTC.

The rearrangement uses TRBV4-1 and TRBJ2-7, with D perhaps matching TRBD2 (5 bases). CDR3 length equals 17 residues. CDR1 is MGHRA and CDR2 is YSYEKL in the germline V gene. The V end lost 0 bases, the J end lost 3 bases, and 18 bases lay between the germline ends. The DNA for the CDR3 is TGCGCCAGCAGCCAAGATCAAGCGCCGAGGGAGAACTACGAGCAGTACTTC. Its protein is CASSQDQAPRENYEQYF.

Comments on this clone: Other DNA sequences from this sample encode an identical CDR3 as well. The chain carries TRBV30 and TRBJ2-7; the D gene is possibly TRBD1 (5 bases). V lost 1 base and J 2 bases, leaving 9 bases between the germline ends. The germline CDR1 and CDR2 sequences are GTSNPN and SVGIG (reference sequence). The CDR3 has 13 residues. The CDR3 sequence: CAWSAGIPYEQYF. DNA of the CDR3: TGTGCCTGGAGTGCAGGGATACCCTACGAGCAGTACTTC.

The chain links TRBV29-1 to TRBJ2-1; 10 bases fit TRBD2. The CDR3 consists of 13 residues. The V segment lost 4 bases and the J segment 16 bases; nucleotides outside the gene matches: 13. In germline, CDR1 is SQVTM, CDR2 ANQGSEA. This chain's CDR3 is CSVALGLAESGFF. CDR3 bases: TGCAGCGTTGCACTAGGACTAGCGGAGAGTGGATTCTTC.

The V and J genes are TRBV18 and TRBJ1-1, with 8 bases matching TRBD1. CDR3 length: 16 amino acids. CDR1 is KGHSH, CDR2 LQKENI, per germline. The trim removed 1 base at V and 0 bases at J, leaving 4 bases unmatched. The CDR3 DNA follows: TGTGCCAGCTCACCACTCAGGGGGCGACTGAACACTGAAGCTTTCTTT. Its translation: CASSPLRGRLNTEAFF.

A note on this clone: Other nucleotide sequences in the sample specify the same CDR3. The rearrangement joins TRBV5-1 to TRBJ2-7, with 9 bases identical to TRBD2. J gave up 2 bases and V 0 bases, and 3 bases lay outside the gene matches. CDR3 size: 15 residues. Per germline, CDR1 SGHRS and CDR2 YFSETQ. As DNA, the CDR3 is TGCGCCAGCAGCTTGGGAGTAGCGGGAGCCTACGAGCAGTACTTC. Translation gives CASSLGVAGAYEQYF.

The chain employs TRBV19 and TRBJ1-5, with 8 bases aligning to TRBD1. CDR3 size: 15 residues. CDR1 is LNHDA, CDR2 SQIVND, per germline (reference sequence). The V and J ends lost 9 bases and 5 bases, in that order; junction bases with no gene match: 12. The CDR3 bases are TGTGCCAGCCTTAATCCCCAGGGGGCCTATCAGCCCCAGCATTTT. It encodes CASLNPQGAYQPQHF.

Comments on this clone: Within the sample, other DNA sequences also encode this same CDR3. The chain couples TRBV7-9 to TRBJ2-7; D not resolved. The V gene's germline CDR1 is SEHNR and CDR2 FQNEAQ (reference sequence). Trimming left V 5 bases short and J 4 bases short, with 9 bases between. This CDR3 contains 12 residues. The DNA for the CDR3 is TGTGCCAGCAGCCCAACAAGTTACGAGCAGTACTTC. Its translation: CASSPTSYEQYF.

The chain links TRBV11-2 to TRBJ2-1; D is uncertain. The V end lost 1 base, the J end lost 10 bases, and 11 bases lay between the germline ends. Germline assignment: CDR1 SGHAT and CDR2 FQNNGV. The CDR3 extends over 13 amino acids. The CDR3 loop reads CASSLAPHMEQFF. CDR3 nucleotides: TGTGCCAGCAGCTTAGCACCGCACATGGAGCAGTTCTTC.

CDR3 amino acids: CASSDRVMNTEAFF. The CDR3 DNA reads as TGTGCCAGCAGCGACAGGGTAATGAACACTGAAGCTTTCTTT. The chain combines TRBV2 with TRBJ1-1, with 7 bases fitting TRBD1. This CDR3 comprises 14 residues. The junction had 4 bases not matched to a gene; V was cut back by 6 bases and J by 0 bases. The germline V gene encodes CDR1 SNHLY and CDR2 FYNNEI. Combining the CDR3 with reference TRBV2 and TRBJ1-1 gives the whole variable domain EPEVTQTPSHQVTQMGQEVILRCVPISNHLYFYWYRQILGQKVEFLVSFYNNEISEKSEIFDDQFSVERPDGSNFTLKIRSTKLEDSAMYFCASSDRVMNTEAFFGQGTRLTVV.

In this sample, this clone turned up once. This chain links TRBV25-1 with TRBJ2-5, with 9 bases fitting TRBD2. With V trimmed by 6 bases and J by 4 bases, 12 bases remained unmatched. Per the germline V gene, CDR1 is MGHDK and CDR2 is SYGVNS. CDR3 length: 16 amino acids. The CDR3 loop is CASRGLAIEPIETQYF. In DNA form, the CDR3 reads TGTGCCAGCAGAGGACTAGCGATAGAACCTATAGAGACCCAGTACTTC. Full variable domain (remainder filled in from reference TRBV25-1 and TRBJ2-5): EADIYQTPRYLVIGTGKKITLECSQTMGHDKMYWYQQDPGMELHLIHYSYGVNSTEKGDLSSESTVSRIRTEHFPLTLESARPSHTSQYLCASRGLAIEPIETQYFGPGTRLLVL.

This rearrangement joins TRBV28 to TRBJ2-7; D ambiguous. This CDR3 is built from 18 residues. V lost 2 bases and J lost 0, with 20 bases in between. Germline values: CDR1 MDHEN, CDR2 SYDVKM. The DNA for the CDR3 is TGTGCCAGCAGTTTAGCAATATTGGTGGGTCAGGTCTCCTACGAGCAGTACTTC. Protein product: CASSLAILVGQVSYEQYF.

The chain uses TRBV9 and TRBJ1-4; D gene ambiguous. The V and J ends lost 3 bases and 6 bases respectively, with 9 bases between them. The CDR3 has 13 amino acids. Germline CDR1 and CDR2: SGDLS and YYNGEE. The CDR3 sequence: CASSAQGDEKLFF. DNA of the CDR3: TGTGCCAGCAGCGCCCAAGGTGATGAAAAACTGTTTTTT.

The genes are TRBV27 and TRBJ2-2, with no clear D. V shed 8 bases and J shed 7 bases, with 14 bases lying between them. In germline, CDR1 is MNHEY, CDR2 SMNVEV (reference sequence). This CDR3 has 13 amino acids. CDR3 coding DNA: TGTGCCAGCCAGAGATATAATCGCGGGGAGCTGTTTTTT. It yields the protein CASQRYNRGELFF.

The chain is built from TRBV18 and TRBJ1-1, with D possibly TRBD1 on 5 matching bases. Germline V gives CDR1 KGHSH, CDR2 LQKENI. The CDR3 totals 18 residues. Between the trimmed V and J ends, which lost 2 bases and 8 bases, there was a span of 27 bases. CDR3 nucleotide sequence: TGTGCCAGCTCACCAAGAACAAGCTATAGGACAAATGGAACGGAAGCTTTCTTT. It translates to CASSPRTSYRTNGTEAFF.

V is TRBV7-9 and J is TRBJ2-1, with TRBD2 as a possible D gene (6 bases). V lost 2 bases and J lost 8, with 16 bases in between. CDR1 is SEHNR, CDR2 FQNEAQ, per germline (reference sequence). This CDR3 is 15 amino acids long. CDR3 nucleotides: TGTGCCAGCAGCTTAACGACGGGAGCAAAGGATGAGCAGTTCTTC. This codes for CASSLTTGAKDEQFF.

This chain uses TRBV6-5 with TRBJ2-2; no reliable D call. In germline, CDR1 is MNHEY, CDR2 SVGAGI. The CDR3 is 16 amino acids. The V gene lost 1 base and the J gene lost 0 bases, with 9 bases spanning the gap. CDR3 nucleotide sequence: TGTGCCAGCAGTTACTTCCCAGAGGCGAACACCGGGGAGCTGTTTTTT. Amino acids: CASSYFPEANTGELFF.

CDR3 DNA: TGCAGCGTTGAAGTTGACCGGCGGGGCCGCACAGATACGCAGTATTTT. It yields the protein CSVEVDRRGRTDTQYF. The rearrangement links TRBV29-1 to TRBJ2-3; TRBD2 might be the D (6 bases). Germline V gene sequence: CDR1 SQVTM, CDR2 ANQGSEA. This CDR3 is 16 amino acids long. Trimming removed 1 base from V and 1 base from J, with 15 bases in between.

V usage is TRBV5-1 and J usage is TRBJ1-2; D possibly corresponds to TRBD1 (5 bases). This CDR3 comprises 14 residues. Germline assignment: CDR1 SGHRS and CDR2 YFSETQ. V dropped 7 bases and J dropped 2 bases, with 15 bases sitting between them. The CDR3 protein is CASHILGGNYGYTF. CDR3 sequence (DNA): TGCGCCAGCCATATCCTGGGGGGAAACTATGGCTACACCTTC. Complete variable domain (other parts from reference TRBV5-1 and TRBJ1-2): KAGVTQTPRYLIKTRGQQVTLSCSPISGHRSVSWYQQTPGQGLQFLFEYFSETQRNKGNFPGRFSGRQFSNSRSEMNVSTLELGDSALYLCASHILGGNYGYTFGSGTRLTVV.

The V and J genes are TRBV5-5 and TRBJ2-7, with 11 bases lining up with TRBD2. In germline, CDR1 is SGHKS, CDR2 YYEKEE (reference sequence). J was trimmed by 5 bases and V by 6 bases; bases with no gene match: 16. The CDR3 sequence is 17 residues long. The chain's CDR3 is CASTSSLRRLAGNEQYF. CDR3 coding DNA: TGTGCCAGCACCTCCTCACTTAGAAGACTAGCGGGAAACGAGCAGTACTTC.

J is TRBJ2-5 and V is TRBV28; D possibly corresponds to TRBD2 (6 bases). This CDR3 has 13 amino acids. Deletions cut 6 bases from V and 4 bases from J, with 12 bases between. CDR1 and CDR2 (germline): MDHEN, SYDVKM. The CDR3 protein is CASSRDSRETQYF. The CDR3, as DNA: TGTGCCAGCAGCCGGGACTCTCGAGAGACCCAGTACTTC.

The CDR3 spells CASRRQLTQETQYF. The CDR3 bases are TGTGCCAGCAGACGACAGTTGACCCAAGAGACCCAGTACTTC. The J gene is TRBJ2-5, the V gene TRBV27; a weak D match, TRBD1 (5 bases). Per the germline V gene, CDR1 is MNHEY and CDR2 is SMNVEV (reference sequence). The V gene lost 6 bases and the J gene lost 1 base, with 12 bases spanning the gap. This CDR3 contains 14 residues.

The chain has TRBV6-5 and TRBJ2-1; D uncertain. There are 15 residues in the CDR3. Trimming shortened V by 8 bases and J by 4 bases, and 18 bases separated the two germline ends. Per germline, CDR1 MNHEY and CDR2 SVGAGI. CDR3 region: CASRRIQWRYNEQFF. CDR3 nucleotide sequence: TGTGCCAGCCGAAGGATACAATGGCGGTACAATGAGCAGTTCTTC.

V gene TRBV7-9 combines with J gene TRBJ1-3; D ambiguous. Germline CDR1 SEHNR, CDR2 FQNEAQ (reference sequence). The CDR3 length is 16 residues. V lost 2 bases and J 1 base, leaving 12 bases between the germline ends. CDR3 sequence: CASSLPSLGSGNTIYF. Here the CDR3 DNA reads TGTGCCAGCAGCTTACCCTCGCTAGGTTCTGGAAACACCATATATTTT.